These 19 T cell receptor beta chains were sequenced from one sample in a study of T cells expressing NK-cell markers. TCRdb reprocessed the 5' RACE reads, keeping one entry per CDR3 protein, no DNA. The sample's table shows approximately 460,000 distinct CDR3 sequences. The sample consisted of blood T cells: a sorted CD56 or NKG2C T cell subset, CD4+ or CD8+ T cells, or bulk PBMC T cells (not recorded which). The receptors derive from a woman aged 18 to 75 in good health.

This chain's CDR3 is CASSPTSEVETQYF. The rearrangement joins TRBV11-3 to TRBJ2-5; lacking DNA, the TRBD2 call made by TCRdb goes unchecked. The CDR3 is 14 amino acids. Germline-derived CDR1 and CDR2 are SGHNT and YENEEA.

V and J are TRBV28 and TRBJ2-2; the D call of TRBD1 rests on TCRdb alone, since no DNA is present to check it. The CDR3 contains 15 residues. Germline-derived CDR1 and CDR2 are MDHEN and SYDVKM. The CDR3 spells CATTPGTLNTGELFF.

The chain recombines TRBV6-1 with TRBJ2-5. CDR1 MNHNS and CDR2 SASEGT come from the germline V gene. The CDR3 loop spans 12 amino acids. The CDR3: CAAQGRQETQYF.

J is TRBJ2-7 and V is TRBV5-1; TCRdb's D gene call, TRBD2, goes unchecked for lack of DNA. This CDR3 is built from 14 residues. CDR1 SGHRS and CDR2 YFSETQ come from the germline V gene. The CDR3 loop is CASSEPSGSYEQYF. The full variable domain, in which reference TRBV5-1 and TRBJ2-7 provide the parts outside the CDR3, is KAGVTQTPRYLIKTRGQQVTLSCSPISGHRSVSWYQQTPGQGLQFLFEYFSETQRNKGNFPGRFSGRQFSNSRSEMNVSTLELGDSALYLCASSEPSGSYEQYFGPGTRLTVT.

The chain joins TRBV11-2 to TRBJ2-5; TCRdb proposes TRBD1, but this gene call is untestable without DNA. Germline V gives CDR1 SGHAT, CDR2 FQNNGV. The CDR3 is 16 amino acids. The CDR3 sequence is CASSLDGTGLPETQYF.

V gene TRBV5-4 combines with J gene TRBJ2-1; as DNA is missing, the TRBD2 call by TCRdb cannot be tested. This CDR3 comprises 16 residues. Germline V lookup: CDR1 SGHNT, CDR2 YYREEE (reference sequence). The CDR3 is CASSLGTGAGDNEQFF.

The chain is built from TRBV5-4 and TRBJ2-1; TCRdb proposes TRBD1, but this gene call is untestable without DNA. Germline V gene lookup returns CDR1 SGHNT and CDR2 YYREEE (reference sequence). The CDR3 loop spans 16 amino acids. CDR3: CASSLRRTGGNNDQFF.

The genes are TRBV29-1 and TRBJ2-2. The length of the CDR3 is 12 residues. Germline V gene sequence: CDR1 SQVTM, CDR2 ANQGSEA. The CDR3 protein is CSVYGLSGELFF.

This chain joins TRBV5-1 and TRBJ1-2. CDR3 length equals 13 residues. In germline, CDR1 is SGHRS, CDR2 YFSETQ. The CDR3 sequence: CASSPTVDYGYTF.

The gene calls are TRBV10-3 and TRBJ1-5. Germline V CDR1 and CDR2: ENHRY, SYGVKD. There are 13 residues in the CDR3. The CDR3 reads CAISESANQPQHF.

The V and J genes are TRBV28 and TRBJ2-3; TCRdb reports TRBD1, a call that lacks DNA to check it against. The V gene's germline CDR1 is MDHEN and CDR2 SYDVKM. There are 16 residues in the CDR3. CDR3: CASSPKTGASTDTQYF.

The chain links TRBV20-1 to TRBJ2-1; TCRdb proposes TRBD1, but this gene call is untestable without DNA. CDR3 length: 15 residues. The germline gives CDR1 DFQATT, CDR2 SNEGSKA (reference sequence). Here the CDR3 reads CSARDLGASYNEQFF.

The chain has TRBV6-5 and TRBJ1-1; TCRdb designates TRBD1, a call that cannot be tested without DNA. From germline, CDR1 is MNHEY and CDR2 SVGAGI. The CDR3 has 13 residues. The CDR3 sequence: CASSYWQGAEAFF.

The chain combines TRBV15 with TRBJ2-7; with no DNA, the TCRdb D assignment of TRBD2 cannot be verified. The CDR3 consists of 13 residues. The germline V gene has CDR1 LNHNV and CDR2 YYDKDF (reference sequence). CDR3 region: CATSREGTSEQYF.

V gene TRBV9 combines with J gene TRBJ1-3; the D call from TCRdb, TRBD1, cannot be confirmed without DNA. The CDR3 contains 17 residues. Germline V gene data show CDR1 as SGDLS and CDR2 as YYNGEE. The CDR3: CASSADEDQGTGNTIYF.

The chain carries TRBV5-4 and TRBJ2-1; no DNA is available, so the TRBD1 call from TCRdb remains unchecked. CDR1 and CDR2 (germline): SGHNT, YYREEE (reference sequence). CDR3 length equals 13 residues. The CDR3 sequence: CASSLGPRDEQFF.

The chain couples TRBV9 to TRBJ2-3; TCRdb selects TRBD2, and the lack of DNA leaves this call unchecked. The CDR3 spans 18 residues. Looked up from germline, CDR1 is SGDLS and CDR2 is YYNGEE. The CDR3 region is CASSVEPSAGRLTDTQYF.

The chain links TRBV29-1 to TRBJ1-1; TCRdb indicates TRBD1, and absent DNA this call remains unverified. CDR3 length: 13 amino acids. From germline, CDR1 is SQVTM and CDR2 ANQGSEA. The CDR3 sequence is CSVSTGTPTEAFF.

The V gene is TRBV20-1, the J gene TRBJ2-1; as DNA is missing, the TRBD1 call by TCRdb cannot be tested. This CDR3 contains 11 residues. CDR1 is DFQATT and CDR2 is SNEGSKA in the germline V gene (reference sequence). CDR3 amino acids: CSASGGGEQFF.